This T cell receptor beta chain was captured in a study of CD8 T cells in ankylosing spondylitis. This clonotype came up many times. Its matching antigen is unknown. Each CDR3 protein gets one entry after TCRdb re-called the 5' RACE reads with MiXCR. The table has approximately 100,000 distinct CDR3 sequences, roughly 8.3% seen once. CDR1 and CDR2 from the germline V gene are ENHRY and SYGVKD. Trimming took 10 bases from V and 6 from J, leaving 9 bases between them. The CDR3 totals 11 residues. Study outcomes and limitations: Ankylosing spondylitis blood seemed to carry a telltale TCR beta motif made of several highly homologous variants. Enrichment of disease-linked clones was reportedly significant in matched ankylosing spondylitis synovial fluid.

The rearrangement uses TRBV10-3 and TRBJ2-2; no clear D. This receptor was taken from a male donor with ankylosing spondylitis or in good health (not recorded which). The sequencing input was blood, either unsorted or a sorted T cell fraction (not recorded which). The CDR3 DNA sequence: TGTGCCACTAGAGGTTCCGGGGAGCTGTTTTTT. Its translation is CATRGSGELFF.